What follows are 7 T cell receptor beta chains derived from one specimen sequenced in a study of cytomegalovirus exposure and HLA in healthy donors. The PCR employed 60 Vbeta primers together with 13 Jbeta primers. Here immunoSEQ multiplex PCR was the method, and the copy in TCRdb shows in-frame clones only, minus some. The sample includes 55,000 to 80,000 clones, 85% seen only once; the top ten take over 8.5%. Sequencing used PBMCs. These receptors all stem from a female donor in good health and CMV-seronegative.

The rearrangement joins TRBV2 to TRBJ2-7, with 10 bases aligning to TRBD2. CDR1 is SNHLY, CDR2 FYNNEI, per germline. J gave up 1 base and V 3 bases, and 6 bases lay outside the gene matches. There are 16 residues in the CDR3. Here the CDR3 DNA reads TGTGCCAGCAGTGAGTGGGGTAGCGGGAGGTCCTACGAGCAGTACTTC. It translates to CASSEWGSGRSYEQYF.

The V and J genes are TRBV30 and TRBJ2-5, with D perhaps TRBD1 (5 bases). Germline loops: CDR1 GTSNPN, CDR2 SVGIG (reference sequence). The CDR3 has 12 amino acids. Trimming cost V 2 bases and J 7 bases, with 11 bases left between them. The CDR3 coding sequence is TGTGCCTGGAGTTCGCTGGGGCCGACCCAGTACTTC. This gives the protein CAWSSLGPTQYF.

This chain joins TRBV2 and TRBJ2-1; D is undetermined. Germline values: CDR1 SNHLY, CDR2 FYNNEI. V shed 2 bases and J shed 8 bases, with 10 bases lying between them. The CDR3 covers 13 residues. CDR3 nucleotides: TGTGCCAGCAGTGAAATGAGCAACGATGAGCAGTTCTTC. Translation: CASSEMSNDEQFF.

The chain carries TRBV7-8 and TRBJ2-5; D is perhaps TRBD2 (6 bases). V was trimmed by 5 bases and J by 11 bases, leaving 18 bases between them. Germline CDR1 and CDR2: SGHVS and FQNEAQ. This CDR3 has 13 amino acids. The CDR3 region is CASSPAPDREQYF. The CDR3 bases are TGTGCCAGCAGCCCCGCCCCTGATCGGGAGCAGTACTTC.

The chain has TRBV7-2 and TRBJ1-2; 7 bases fit TRBD1. V trimming: 4 bases; J trimming: 7 bases; junction bases outside the gene matches: 15. The CDR3 spans 16 residues. The V gene's germline CDR1 is SGHTA and CDR2 FQGNSA. The CDR3 loop is CASSSLDRVDLGGYTF. The CDR3 coding sequence is TGTGCCAGCAGCTCCCTCGACAGGGTGGACCTAGGTGGCTACACCTTC.

The rearrangement uses TRBV5-1 and TRBJ2-1; the match to TRBD2 covers 11 bases. V lost 1 base to trimming and J lost 7 bases; unmatched junction nucleotides: 4. CDR3 size: 15 residues. Germline V gene lookup returns CDR1 SGHRS and CDR2 YFSETQ. The CDR3 DNA follows: TGCGCCAGCAGCTTGTTAGCGGGAGGGCCAAATGAGCAGTTCTTC. Translating gives CASSLLAGGPNEQFF. Using reference TRBV5-1 and TRBJ2-1 for the parts outside the CDR3, the full variable domain is KAGVTQTPRYLIKTRGQQVTLSCSPISGHRSVSWYQQTPGQGLQFLFEYFSETQRNKGNFPGRFSGRQFSNSRSEMNVSTLELGDSALYLCASSLLAGGPNEQFFGPGTRLTVL.

This chain's CDR3 is CASSTRLANYQETQYF. The DNA of the CDR3 is TGTGCCAGCAGCACAAGACTAGCGAATTACCAAGAGACCCAGTACTTC. The chain is built from TRBV5-6 and TRBJ2-5; 8 bases are a match to TRBD2. This CDR3 region has 16 residues. Germline CDR1 reads SGHDT; CDR2 reads YYEEEE. V shed 4 bases and J 0 bases; nucleotides not matched to a gene: 8.